This T cell receptor beta chain was identified during a study of cytomegalovirus exposure and HLA in healthy donors. Study information: It was reported in a later analysis that the 95 to 150 validation repertoires used the same platform as the approximately 620 first-cohort repertoires.

General study findings and limits: A list of roughly 180 TCR beta chains associated with cytomegalovirus was given. Most TCRs appeared rarely, but some public TCRs recurred in many donors. The classifier reportedly diagnosed cytomegalovirus status with high specificity and sensitivity.

The germline gives CDR1 SNHLY, CDR2 FYNNEI. With V trimmed by 8 bases and J by 2 bases, 11 bases remained unmatched. This CDR3 is built from 16 residues. As to this clone: Its specificity is unknown.

Generated by immunoSEQ multiplex PCR, the TCRdb table keeps only in-frame clones and is missing some. The table lists about 130,000 clones, almost 90% of them singletons. Sequenced input: PBMCs. This chain uses TRBV2 with TRBJ2-3, with 9 bases aligning to TRBD2. The sequence derives from a man younger than 45 in good health and CMV-seronegative. In nucleotides, the CDR3 is TGTGCCAGCCGGGCTTTAGCGGGAGACCCCACAGATACGCAGTATTTT. This gives the protein CASRALAGDPTDTQYF.